The rows below give T cell receptor beta chains drawn from one sample of a study of regulatory T cells in long-lasting Graves disease. TCRdb fed the multiplex PCR reads into MiXCR, producing one record per CDR3 protein. Here the sample spans hundreds of thousands of distinct CDR3 sequences, approximately 12% being singletons. A further study also used this sample, focusing on T cells in Graves' hyperthyroidism and ophthalmopathy.

The specimen comprised peripheral blood mononuclear cells (PBMCs), sampled at new diagnosis, from a patient treated with antithyroid drugs. The receptors here all came from a woman in her twenties or thirties with Graves disease. CDR3s include the opening cysteine and the closing phenylalanine or tryptophan. D genes are given only for firm matches. Size tells how often a clone was seen (once, few, many) or the class of an expanded clone, and some rows leave it out.

TRBV2	NA	many	TRBJ2-5	12	TGTGCCAGCAGTGCCAGGGGAGAGACCCAGTACTTC	CASSARGETQYF
TRBV27	TRBD2	few	TRBJ2-4	14	TGTGTCAGCAGCCCAGCGGGAGGAGATGACATTCAGTACTTC	CVSSPAGGDDIQYF
TRBV4-1	NA	NA	TRBJ1-3	15	TGCGCCAGCAGCCAAGGAGACAGCTCTGGAAACACCATATATTTT	CASSQGDSSGNTIYF
TRBV24-1	NA	many	TRBJ2-3	14	TGTGCCACCAGTGTTGGACCCCCTGTAGATACGCAGTATTTT	CATSVGPPVDTQYF
TRBV5-1	TRBD2	NA	TRBJ2-7	16	TGCGCCAGCAGCTCTATTCCGGGGCTAGCGGTCTACGAGCAGTACTTC	CASSSIPGLAVYEQYF
TRBV14	NA	NA	TRBJ2-3	16	TGTGCCAGCAGCCAAGATTCCGGGATCCACACAGATACGCAGTATTTT	CASSQDSGIHTDTQYF
TRBV5-1	NA	NA	TRBJ2-7	16	TGCGCCAGCAGCTTGGACGGCCTGCCCTTATCTTACGAGCAGTACTTC	CASSLDGLPLSYEQYF
TRBV20-1	TRBD2	many	TRBJ2-7	15	TGCAGTGCTCCCCACACTAGCGGGGTCACCTACGAGCAGTACTTC	CSAPHTSGVTYEQYF
TRBV29-1	NA	few	TRBJ1-2	14	TGCAGCGCCACCGACAGTGGGCGTAACTATGGCTACACCTTC	CSATDSGRNYGYTF
TRBV3-1	NA	many	TRBJ1-1	16	TGTGCCAGCAGCCAGTCCTCATACAGACTGGTCACTGAAGCTTTCTTT	CASSQSSYRLVTEAFF
TRBV7-8	TRBD2	many	TRBJ2-5	16	TGTGCCAGCAGCCCCCGGACTAGCGCTGGCCAAGAGACCCAGTACTTC	CASSPRTSAGQETQYF
TRBV29-1	NA	few	TRBJ2-2	16	TGCAGCGTTGAAGACGGGACTGAACTATCCACCGGGGAGCTGTTTTTT	CSVEDGTELSTGELFF
TRBV6-2/TRBV6-3	TRBD2	many	TRBJ2-1	15	TGTGCCAGCAGTCCACTAGCGGGAGAGCAAAATGAGCAGTTCTTC	CASSPLAGEQNEQFF
TRBV28	NA	many	TRBJ2-4	14	TGTGCCAGCAGTTTACGACCGCTCAAAAACATTCAGTACTTC	CASSLRPLKNIQYF
TRBV6-1	TRBD1	few	TRBJ2-7	16	TGTGCCAGCAGAACCTTGGGACAGTGGGACTCCTACGAGCAGTACTTC	CASRTLGQWDSYEQYF
TRBV19	NA	many	TRBJ1-5	14	TGTGCCAGTAAAGAGGGAAACCTCAATCAGCCCCAGCATTTT	CASKEGNLNQPQHF
TRBV11-2	TRBD2	many	TRBJ2-1	13	TGTGCCAGCAGCTTGAGGACTAGCGGGGAGCAGTTCTTC	CASSLRTSGEQFF
TRBV28	TRBD2	few	TRBJ2-1	18	TGTGCCAGCAGTCATACGCTACTAGCGGGAGGATCATACAATGAGCAGTTCTTC	CASSHTLLAGGSYNEQFF
TRBV28	TRBD2	NA	TRBJ2-4	16	TGTGCCAGCATGTTACTAGCGGGAGGGCCAAGGAATGAGCAGTACTTC	CASMLLAGGPRNEQYF
TRBV7-2	NA	many	TRBJ2-6	17	TGTGCCAGCAGCTTAGGGCAGGGGACCTCTGGGGCCAACGTCCTGACTTTC	CASSLGQGTSGANVLTF
TRBV6-2/TRBV6-3	TRBD1	few	TRBJ1-1	12	TGTGCCAGCAGACGGAGACAGGGTCCATCTTTCTTT	CASRRRQGPSFF
TRBV5-1	NA	NA	TRBJ2-5	14	TGCGCCAGCAGCTTGCGGGCAATGGGAGAGACCCAGTACTTC	CASSLRAMGETQYF
TRBV6-1	NA	many	TRBJ1-1	16	TGTGCCAGCCTGGGGGGGGGTGGGTTTACGAACACTGAAGCTTTCTTT	CASLGGGGFTNTEAFF
TRBV11-3	NA	many	TRBJ2-2	17	TGTGCCAGCAGCTTAGTCCCCTGGTCGGGGAGTACCGGGGAGCTGTTTTTT	CASSLVPWSGSTGELFF
TRBV10-3	TRBD2	many	TRBJ2-7	15	TGTGCCATCAATTACGAAGCGGGAACGTTCTACGAGCAGTACTTC	CAINYEAGTFYEQYF